This T cell receptor beta chain was captured by sequencing in a study of T cell clonality in common variable immunodeficiency. In this sample, this clone turned up many times. The read halts 3 residues ahead of the CDR3 end, with the missing end drawn from the germline J gene. Control and CVID samples contributed equal amounts of genomic DNA. Method: immunoSEQ multiplex PCR; TCRdb's copy keeps in-frame clones and lacks some. Recorded here are about 59,000 clones, none singletons. The CDR3 consists of 13 residues. Germline CDR1 reads DFQATT; CDR2 reads SNEGSKA (reference sequence). V gave up 3 bases and J gave up 6 bases, with 15 bases separating them.

The sequence came from a person between 18 and 75 years old in good health. The V and J genes are TRBV20-1 and TRBJ2-7; perhaps TRBD2 as D (6 bases). The sample was peripheral blood mononuclear cells. CDR3 amino acids: CSASRDSTGEQYF. The covered CDR3 bases are TGCAGTGCTAGCCGGGACTCAACGGGCGAG.